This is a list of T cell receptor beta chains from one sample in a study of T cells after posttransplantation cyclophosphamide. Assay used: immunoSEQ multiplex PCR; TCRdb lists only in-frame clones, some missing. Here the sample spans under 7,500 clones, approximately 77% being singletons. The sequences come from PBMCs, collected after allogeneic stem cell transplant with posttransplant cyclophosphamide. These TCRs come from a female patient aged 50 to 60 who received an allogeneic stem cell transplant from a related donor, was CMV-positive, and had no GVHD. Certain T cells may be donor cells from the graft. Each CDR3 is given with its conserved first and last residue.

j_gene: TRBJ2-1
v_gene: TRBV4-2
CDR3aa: CASSQDMTSGSYEQFF

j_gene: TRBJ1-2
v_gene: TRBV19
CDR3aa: CASSNSYGYTF

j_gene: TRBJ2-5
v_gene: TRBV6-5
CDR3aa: CASSYSGETQYF

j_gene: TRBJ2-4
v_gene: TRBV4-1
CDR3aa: CASSLSTSGKNIQYF

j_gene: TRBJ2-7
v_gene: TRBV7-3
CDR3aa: CASSIARGSEQYF

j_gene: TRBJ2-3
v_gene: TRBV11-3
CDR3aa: CASSPRTGSADTQYF

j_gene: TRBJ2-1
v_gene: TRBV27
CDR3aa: CASSAQGRLRNEQFF

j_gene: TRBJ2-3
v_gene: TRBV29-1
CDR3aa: CSVRTGAAGNTQYF

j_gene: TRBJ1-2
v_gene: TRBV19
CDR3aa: CASSSPVVEGYTF

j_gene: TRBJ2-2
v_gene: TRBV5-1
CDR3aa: CAGTSRLAGGSGELFF

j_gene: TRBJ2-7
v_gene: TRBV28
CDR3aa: CASSSLGGRGAEQYF

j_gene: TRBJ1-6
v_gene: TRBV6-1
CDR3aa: CASSPQGAHNSPLHF

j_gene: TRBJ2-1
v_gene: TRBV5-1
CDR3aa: CASHQPLGNEQFF

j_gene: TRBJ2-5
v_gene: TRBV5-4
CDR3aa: CASSSLRETQYF

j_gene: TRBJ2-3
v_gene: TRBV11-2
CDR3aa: CASSPGGQARDTQYF

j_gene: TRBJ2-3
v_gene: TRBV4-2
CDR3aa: CASSQTSGTRTDTQYF

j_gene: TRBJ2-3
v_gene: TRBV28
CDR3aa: CASSLERGKVDTQYF

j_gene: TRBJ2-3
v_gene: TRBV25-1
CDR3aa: CASTAGGTDTQYF

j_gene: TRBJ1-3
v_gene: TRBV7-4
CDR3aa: CASSNRTGLGNTIYF

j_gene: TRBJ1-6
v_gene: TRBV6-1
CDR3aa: CASSGSSYNSPLHF

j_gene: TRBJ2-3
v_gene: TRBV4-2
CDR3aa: CASFQAGFLSDTQYF

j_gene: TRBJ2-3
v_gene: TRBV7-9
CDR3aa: CASSAAGSTDTQYF